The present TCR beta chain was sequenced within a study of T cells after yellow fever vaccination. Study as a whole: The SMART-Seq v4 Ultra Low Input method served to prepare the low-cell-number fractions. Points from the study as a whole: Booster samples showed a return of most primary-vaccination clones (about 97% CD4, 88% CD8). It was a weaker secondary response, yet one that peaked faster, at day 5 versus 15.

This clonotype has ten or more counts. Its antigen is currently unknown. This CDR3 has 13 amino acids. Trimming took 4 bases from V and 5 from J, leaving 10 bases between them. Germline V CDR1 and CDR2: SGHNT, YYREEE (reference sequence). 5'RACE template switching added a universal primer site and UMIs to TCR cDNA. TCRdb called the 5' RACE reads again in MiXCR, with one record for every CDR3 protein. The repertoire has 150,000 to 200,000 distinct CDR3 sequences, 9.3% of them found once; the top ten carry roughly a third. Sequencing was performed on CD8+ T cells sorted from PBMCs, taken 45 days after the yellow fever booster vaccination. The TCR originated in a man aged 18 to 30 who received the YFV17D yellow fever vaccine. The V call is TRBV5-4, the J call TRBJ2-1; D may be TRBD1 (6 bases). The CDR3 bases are TGTGCCAGCAGCGGGGACAACCACAATGAGCAGTTCTTC. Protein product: CASSGDNHNEQFF. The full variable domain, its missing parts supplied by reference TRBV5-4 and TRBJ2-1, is ETGVTQSPTHLIKTRGQQVTLRCSSQSGHNTVSWYQQALGQGPQFIFQYYREEENGRGNFPPRFSGLQFPNYSSELNVNALELDDSALYLCASSGDNHNEQFFGPGTRLTVL.